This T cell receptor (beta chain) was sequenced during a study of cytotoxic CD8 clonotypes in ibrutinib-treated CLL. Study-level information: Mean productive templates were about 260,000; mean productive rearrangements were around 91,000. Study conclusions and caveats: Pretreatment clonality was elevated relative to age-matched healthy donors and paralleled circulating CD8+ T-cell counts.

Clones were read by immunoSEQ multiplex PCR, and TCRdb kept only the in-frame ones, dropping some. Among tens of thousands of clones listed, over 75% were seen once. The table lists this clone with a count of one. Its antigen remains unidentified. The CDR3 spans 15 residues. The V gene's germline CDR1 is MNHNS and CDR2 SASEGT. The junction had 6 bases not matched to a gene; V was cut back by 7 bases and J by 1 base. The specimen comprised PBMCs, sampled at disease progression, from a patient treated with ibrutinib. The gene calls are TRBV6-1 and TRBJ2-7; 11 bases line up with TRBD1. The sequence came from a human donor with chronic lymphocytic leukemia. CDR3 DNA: TGTGCCAGCACCCTAGGGGACAGGGGGTCCTACGAGCAGTACTTC. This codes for CASTLGDRGSYEQYF.